This T cell receptor (beta chain) was found in a study of T-cell memory formation after mild COVID-19. This clonotype was detected only a few times. From germline, CDR1 is SQVTM and CDR2 ANQGSEA. The CDR3 covers 12 residues. V was clipped by 6 bases and J by 5 bases, with 11 bases between them. TCRdb fed the 5' RACE reads into MiXCR, producing one record per CDR3 protein. In the table there are 350,000 to 550,000 distinct CDR3 sequences, 15% to 20% of which are singletons. V and J are TRBV29-1 and TRBJ2-1, with D perhaps assigned TRBD1 or TRBD2 (5 bases each). This receptor was identified in a man between 18 and 29 years old who had mild COVID-19 (a few samples of this study predate the infection). Cell type and time point are not known. The source material was PBMCs or a T cell subset sorted from them (not recorded which). The DNA of the CDR3 is TGCAGCGTCCAGGGACCTCACAATGAGCAGTTCTTC. This gives the protein CSVQGPHNEQFF.